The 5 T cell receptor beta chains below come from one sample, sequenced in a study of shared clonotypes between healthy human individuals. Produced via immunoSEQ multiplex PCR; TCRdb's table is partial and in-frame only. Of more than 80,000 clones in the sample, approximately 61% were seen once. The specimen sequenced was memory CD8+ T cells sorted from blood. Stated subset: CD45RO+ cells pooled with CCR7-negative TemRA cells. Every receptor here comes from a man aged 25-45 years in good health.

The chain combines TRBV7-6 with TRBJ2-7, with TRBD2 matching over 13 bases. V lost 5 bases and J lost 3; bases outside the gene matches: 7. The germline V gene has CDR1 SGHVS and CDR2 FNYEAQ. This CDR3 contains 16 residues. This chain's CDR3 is CASSPRTSGSGYEQYF. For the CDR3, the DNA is TGTGCCAGCAGCCCTAGGACTAGCGGGAGTGGCTACGAGCAGTACTTC. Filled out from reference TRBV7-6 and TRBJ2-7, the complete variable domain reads GAGVSQSPRYKVTKRGQDVALRCDPISGHVSLYWYRQALGQGPEFLTYFNYEAQQDKSGLPNDRFSAERPEGSISTLTIQRTEQRDSAMYRCASSPRTSGSGYEQYFGPGTRLTVT.

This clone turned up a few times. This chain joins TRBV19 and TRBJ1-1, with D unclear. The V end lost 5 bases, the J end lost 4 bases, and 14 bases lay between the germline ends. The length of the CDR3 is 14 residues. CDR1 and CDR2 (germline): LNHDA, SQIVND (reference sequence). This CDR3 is CASSVPGLGTEAFF. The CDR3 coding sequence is TGTGCCAGTAGTGTCCCAGGACTTGGCACTGAAGCTTTCTTT.

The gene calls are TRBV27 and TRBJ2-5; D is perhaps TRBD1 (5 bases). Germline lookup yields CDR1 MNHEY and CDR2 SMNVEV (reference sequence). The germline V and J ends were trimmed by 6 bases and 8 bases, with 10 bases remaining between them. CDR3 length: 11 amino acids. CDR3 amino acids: CASRRGETQYF. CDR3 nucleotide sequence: TGTGCCAGCAGAAGGGGTGAAACCCAGTACTTC.

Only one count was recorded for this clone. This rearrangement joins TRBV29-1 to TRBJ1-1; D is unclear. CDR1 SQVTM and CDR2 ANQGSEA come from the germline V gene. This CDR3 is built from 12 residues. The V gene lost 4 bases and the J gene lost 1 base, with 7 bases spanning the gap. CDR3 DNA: TGCAGCGTTGTTTCCGGGAACACTGAAGCTTTCTTT. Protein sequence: CSVVSGNTEAFF. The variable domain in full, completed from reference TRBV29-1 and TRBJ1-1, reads SAVISQKPSRDICQRGTSLTIQCQVDSQVTMMFWYRQQPGQSLTLIATANQGSEATYESGFVIDKFPISRPNLTFSTLTVSNMSPEDSSIYLCSVVSGNTEAFFGQGTRLTVV.

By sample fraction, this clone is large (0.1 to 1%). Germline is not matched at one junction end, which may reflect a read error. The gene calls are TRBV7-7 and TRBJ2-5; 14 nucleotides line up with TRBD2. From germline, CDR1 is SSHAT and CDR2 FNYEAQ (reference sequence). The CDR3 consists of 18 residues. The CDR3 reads CASSPTSGRAGRQETQYF. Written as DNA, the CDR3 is TGTGCTAGCAGTCCGACTAGCGGGAGGGCCGGTCGCCAAGAGACCCAGTACTTC.